This TCR beta chain was retrieved from a study of shared clonotypes between healthy human individuals. Regarding this clone: Antigen: not known.

CDR3 size: 15 residues. The authors ran the assay at deep level. Original analysis: Filtering differed because ImmunoSEQ produced junction-only sequences that carried no quality scores. Repertoires were generated with immunoSEQ multiplex PCR, while TCRdb's copy carries only in-frame clones and drops some. That table supplies the V and J calls and clone size; D and trimming were determined from the DNA. The data hold over a million clones, with approximately 72% observed a single time. Study-level findings and limits: Clonotypes that were shared across a handful of donors made up roughly 5.2% of naive CD4 clonotypes.

Naive CD45RA+ and memory CD45RA-negative subsets were split from CD4+ cells. The TCR was taken from a man aged 18 to 35 in good health. Sequencing input: memory CD4+ T cells sorted from blood. Subset defined: CD45RA-negative fraction. The chain carries TRBV21-1 and TRBJ2-5; TRBD2, the D gene given by the table, was not confirmed from the DNA. TRBV21-1 is a pseudogene locus. CDR3 amino acids: CASSKRRRGQETQYF. The CDR3 DNA sequence: TGTGCCAGCAGCAAACGGCGGCGGGGACAAGAGACCCAGTACTTC.